This T cell receptor (beta chain) was obtained from a study of T cells in Graves' hyperthyroidism and ophthalmopathy. General observations from the study: Ophthalmopathy onset followed model prediction by a median about six months. Blood also carried most thyroid clonotypes expanded above 0.001.

This clonotype was detected many times. Its antigen is not known. Amplification of TCR beta CDR3 regions was performed using RNA transcripts as template. The HTBI set primed first-round TCR CDR3 RT-PCR. TCRdb independently ran MiXCR on the multiplex PCR reads; one entry per CDR3 protein. The data hold roughly 420,000 distinct CDR3 sequences, with approximately 14% observed a single time. It was uncontrolled infection, other autoimmune disease, pregnancy or lactation that excluded patients. V lost 3 bases, J lost 5 bases, and 9 bases stayed unmatched. CDR3 length: 15 residues. This receptor was obtained from a woman under 30 with Graves' hyperthyroidism. Sequencing used blood. The chain has TRBV12-3 or TRBV12-4 and TRBJ2-5; 7 nucleotides match TRBD2. CDR3 DNA sequence: TGTGCCAGCAGTTTGGGAGGGAGGGCCTCCGAGACCCAGTACTTC. Translating it yields CASSLGGRASETQYF.